This entry lists 3 T cell receptor beta chains sequenced from one sample in a study of graft-versus-host responses after intestinal transplantation. No antigen is known for these receptors. Measured with immunoSEQ multiplex PCR; TCRdb has only the in-frame clones, and not every one. This repertoire shows about 110,000 clones, roughly nine tenths found once; its top ten account for 0.23%. The source material was unstimulated CD4+ T cells sorted from spleen or lymph node cells, sampled before transplant. Receptors originate from a human donor who was the organ donor for an intestinal transplant.

The CDR3 nucleotides are TGTGCCAGCAGCTCCTCCCTTGGGGGAGTGGTCTACGAGCAGTACTTC. Protein: CASSSSLGGVVYEQYF. The V and J genes are TRBV7-9 and TRBJ2-7; possibly TRBD1 or TRBD2 for D (5 bases each). The germline V gene has CDR1 SEHNR and CDR2 FQNEAQ (reference sequence). Between the trimmed V and J ends, which lost 4 bases and 3 bases, there was a span of 19 bases. CDR3 size: 16 residues.

This sequence joins TRBV4-3 and TRBJ2-7, with D unresolved. Germline CDR1 is LGHNA and CDR2 is YSLEER. This CDR3 contains 13 residues. V lost 1 base, J lost 7 bases, and 11 bases lay in between. This CDR3 is CASSQGVGREQYF. As DNA, the CDR3 is TGCGCCAGCAGCCAAGGGGTGGGCAGGGAGCAGTACTTC.

V usage is TRBV5-5 and J usage is TRBJ2-2; D not certain. Germline CDR1 and CDR2: SGHKS and YYEKEE (reference sequence). V dropped 4 bases and J dropped 5 bases, with 18 bases sitting between them. CDR3 length: 16 residues. CDR3 bases: TGTGCCAGCAGCCCGCTATCCGATTCTCGGACCGGGGAGCTGTTTTTT. It encodes CASSPLSDSRTGELFF.